The rows below give T cell receptor beta chains drawn from one sample of a study of blood T cell repertoires in COVID-19. Measured with immunoSEQ multiplex PCR; TCRdb has only the in-frame clones, and not every one. The repertoire includes some 200,000 clones, under 90% of them detected once, and more than 12% sits in the top ten. Sequenced: peripheral blood. The receptors stem from a woman in her 70s with COVID-19, enrolled during active disease. Both conserved end residues are part of each CDR3. D genes are given only for firm matches. Size is stated for part of the rows, as once, few or many counts, or as a class when the clone is expanded.

D gene	clone size	V gene	J gene	CDR3 protein	CDR3 DNA
TRBD2	NA	TRBV6-5	TRBJ2-2	CAIQRGTYTGELFF	TGTGCCATTCAGCGGGGGACGTACACCGGGGAGCTGTTTTTT
TRBD2	NA	TRBV5-1	TRBJ2-1	CASSLKLAGGQKEEQFF	TGCGCCAGCAGCTTGAAACTAGCGGGGGGGCAGAAGGAGGAGCAGTTCTTC
NA	NA	TRBV15	TRBJ1-5	CATSRDRQPQHF	TGTGCCACCAGCAGAGACCGGCAGCCCCAGCATTTT
NA	once	TRBV14	TRBJ1-6	CASSNADSSSSPLHF	TGTGCCAGCAGTAACGCCGATAGTAGTAGTTCACCCCTCCACTTT
NA	NA	TRBV19	TRBJ2-5	CASSIVQEETQYF	TGTGCCAGTAGTATAGTACAGGAAGAGACCCAGTACTTC
TRBD1	NA	TRBV9	TRBJ2-1	CASSPGLDRGDEQFF	TGTGCCAGCAGCCCCGGCCTGGACAGGGGCGATGAGCAGTTCTTC
NA	few	TRBV5-4	TRBJ1-3	CASSKQGSFSGNTIYF	TGTGCCAGCAGCAAACAGGGATCTTTCTCTGGAAACACCATATATTTT
TRBD1	NA	TRBV5-6	TRBJ1-2	CASSLDRGSYGYTF	TGTGCCAGCAGCTTGGACAGGGGATCCTATGGCTACACCTTC
TRBD1	NA	TRBV6-5	TRBJ1-1	CASSNRGDTEAFF	TGTGCCAGCAGCAACAGGGGAGACACTGAAGCTTTCTTT
TRBD1	NA	TRBV28	TRBJ1-1	CASRGQGALNTEAFF	TGTGCCAGCAGGGGACAGGGGGCTTTGAACACTGAAGCTTTCTTT
NA	NA	TRBV9	TRBJ1-3	CASSVEEGSGNTIYF	TGTGCCAGCAGCGTAGAGGAGGGCTCTGGAAACACCATATATTTT
NA	NA	TRBV30	TRBJ2-3	CAWSAGDGWGTDTQYF	TGTGCCTGGAGTGCCGGGGATGGTTGGGGCACAGATACGCAGTATTTT
NA	NA	TRBV5-4	TRBJ2-7	CASSWDTYEQYF	TGTGCCAGCAGCTGGGACACCTACGAGCAGTACTTC
TRBD1	NA	TRBV28	TRBJ1-2	CASSLTGPPDYGYTF	TGTGCCAGCAGTTTGACAGGGCCCCCTGACTATGGCTACACCTTC
TRBD1	NA	TRBV7-9	TRBJ1-5	CASSLETGKLGRSQPQHF	TGTGCCAGCAGCTTAGAGACAGGGAAGTTGGGGAGGTCTCAGCCCCAGCATTTT
TRBD2	once	TRBV27	TRBJ2-1	CASSFSGLAGGSYNEQFF	TGTGCCAGCAGTTTCTCTGGCCTAGCGGGAGGGTCATATAATGAGCAGTTCTTC
NA	NA	TRBV21-1	TRBJ1-5	CAIRSRLNQPQHF	TGTGCCATCCGATCTCGCCTAAATCAGCCCCAGCATTTT
TRBD1	NA	TRBV28	TRBJ2-7	CASSLGDRASYEQYF	TGTGCCAGCAGTTTAGGGGACAGGGCCTCCTACGAGCAGTACTTC
NA	NA	TRBV9	TRBJ2-7	CASSTATGSYEQYF	TGTGCCAGCAGCACCGCGACCGGGTCCTACGAGCAGTACTTC
NA	few	TRBV27	TRBJ1-5	CASSSRTDNQPQHF	TGTGCCAGCAGTTCCCGGACAGACAATCAGCCCCAGCATTTT
NA	NA	TRBV18	TRBJ1-5	CASSPPGRSNQPQHF	TGTGCCAGCTCACCACCGGGCAGATCTAATCAGCCCCAGCATTTT
NA	NA	TRBV11-2	TRBJ2-1	CASTLSRVYNEQFF	TGTGCCAGCACCCTTAGTCGAGTCTACAATGAGCAGTTCTTC
TRBD2	NA	TRBV11-2	TRBJ2-5	CASSFGLAGVETQYF	TGTGCCAGCAGCTTCGGACTAGCGGGGGTAGAGACCCAGTACTTC
NA	NA	TRBV9	TRBJ1-6	CASSVAGRDNSPLHF	TGTGCCAGCAGCGTAGCTGGCAGGGATAATTCACCCCTCCACTTT
NA	once	TRBV6-1	TRBJ1-1	CASSERGNTEAFF	TGTGCCAGCAGTGAACGGGGGAACACTGAAGCTTTCTTT
NA	NA	TRBV5-4	TRBJ2-5	CASSLKGGETQYF	TGTGCCAGCAGCTTGAAGGGGGGGGAGACCCAGTACTTC
NA	NA	TRBV5-1	TRBJ2-1	CASSYGQYNEQFF	TGCGCCAGCAGCTACGGACAGTACAATGAGCAGTTCTTC
NA	NA	TRBV11-2	TRBJ2-1	CASRRQGGLAPDNEQFF	TGTGCCAGCAGGCGACAGGGAGGCCTAGCGCCCGACAATGAGCAGTTCTTC
TRBD1	few	TRBV30	TRBJ1-2	CAWSKVGQGALFGYTF	TGTGCCTGGAGTAAAGTGGGACAGGGGGCCCTCTTTGGCTACACCTTC
NA	few	TRBV2	TRBJ2-7	CASSYGFRYEQYF	TGTGCCAGCAGTTACGGGTTCCGATACGAGCAGTACTTC
NA	NA	TRBV18	TRBJ2-5	CASSPSLGGTQYF	TGTGCCAGCTCACCAAGCCTAGGAGGGACCCAGTACTTC
NA	NA	TRBV28	TRBJ1-1	CASSFAGSGDTEAFF	TGTGCCAGCAGTTTTGCGGGGAGCGGAGACACTGAAGCTTTCTTT
NA	NA	TRBV18	TRBJ2-6	CASSPGLVRGSGANVLTF	TGTGCCAGCTCACCGGGTCTGGTACGGGGATCTGGGGCCAACGTCCTGACTTTC
NA	once	TRBV14	TRBJ2-7	CASTSSPGDEQYF	TGTGCCAGCACTTCCTCCCCCGGAGACGAGCAGTACTTC
NA	NA	TRBV7-8	TRBJ2-2	CASSPVRAGELFF	TGTGCCAGCAGCCCGGTGCGTGCCGGGGAGCTGTTTTTT
NA	NA	TRBV30	TRBJ1-5	CAWSVMSRAQPQHF	TGTGCCTGGAGTGTAATGTCCAGGGCTCAGCCCCAGCATTTT
NA	NA	TRBV20-1	TRBJ2-4	CSASGLSQGNIQYF	TGCAGTGCTAGTGGTCTTAGCCAGGGAAACATTCAGTACTTC
NA	NA	TRBV27	TRBJ2-3	CASSLGGDTQYF	TGTGCCAGCAGTTTAGGCGGAGATACGCAGTATTTT
NA	NA	TRBV28	TRBJ1-5	CASNKQGFGQPQHF	TGTGCCAGCAATAAACAGGGATTCGGCCAGCCCCAGCATTTT
NA	NA	TRBV3-1/TRBV3-2	TRBJ2-6	CASSQGLRGSLTF	TGTGCCAGCAGCCAAGGGCTCCGGGGGAGCCTGACTTTC
NA	NA	TRBV14	TRBJ1-2	CASSPGQSTFYGYTF	TGTGCCAGCAGCCCAGGACAGAGCACCTTCTATGGCTACACCTTC
NA	once	TRBV10-2	TRBJ1-1	CASSEIGGVGENEAFF	TGCGCCAGCAGTGAGATAGGGGGGGTGGGTGAGAATGAAGCTTTCTTT
TRBD2	NA	TRBV7-8	TRBJ2-7	CASSLPTSGRYEQYF	TGTGCCAGCAGCTTACCCACTAGCGGGAGGTACGAGCAGTACTTC
TRBD1	NA	TRBV28	TRBJ1-1	CAEGTGTGGSDAFF	TGTGCCGAGGGGACCGGGACAGGGGGCTCAGATGCTTTCTTT
NA	NA	TRBV20-1	TRBJ1-5	CSAGGAQPQHF	TGCAGTGCTGGGGGGGCTCAGCCCCAGCATTTT
NA	few	TRBV9	TRBJ2-2	CASSSRSATVDTGELFF	TGTGCCAGCAGCTCCAGATCCGCGACAGTCGACACCGGGGAGCTGTTTTTT
TRBD2	NA	TRBV4-1	TRBJ2-5	CASSLSGRGVTETQYF	TGCGCCAGCAGCCTCAGTGGGCGGGGGGTTACGGAGACCCAGTACTTC
NA	NA	TRBV5-1	TRBJ1-1	CASSLSRLGVTRLSMNTEAFF	TGCGCCAGCAGCTTGTCTCGCCTAGGAGTAACAAGACTGAGCATGAACACTGAAGCTTTCTTT
NA	once	TRBV6-5	TRBJ1-1	CASTLALLGDTEAFF	TGTGCCAGCACCTTGGCTCTCCTAGGCGACACTGAAGCTTTCTTT
TRBD2	few	TRBV4-2	TRBJ2-5	CASSQNSGGQETQYF	TGTGCCAGCAGCCAAAATAGCGGGGGGCAAGAGACCCAGTACTTC
NA	NA	TRBV12-5	TRBJ1-1	CASGLGVQGSNTEAFF	TGTGCTAGTGGTTTGGGGGTACAGGGTTCGAACACTGAAGCTTTCTTT